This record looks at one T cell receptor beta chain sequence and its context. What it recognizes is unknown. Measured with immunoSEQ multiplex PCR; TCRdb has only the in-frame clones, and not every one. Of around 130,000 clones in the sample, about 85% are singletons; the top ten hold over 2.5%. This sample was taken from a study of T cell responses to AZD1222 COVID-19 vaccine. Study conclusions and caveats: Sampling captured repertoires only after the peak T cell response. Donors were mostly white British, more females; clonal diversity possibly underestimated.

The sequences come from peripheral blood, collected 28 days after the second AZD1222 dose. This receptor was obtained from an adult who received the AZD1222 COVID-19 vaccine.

In DNA, the CDR3 is TGCGCCAGCAGCTGGGGAGGACAGGGAAAAGCCTATGGCTACACCTTC. This sequence encodes CASSWGGQGKAYGYTF. The rearrangement uses TRBV5-1 and TRBJ1-2; the match to TRBD1 covers 8 bases. Trimming cost V 3 bases and J 4 bases; bases outside gene matches: 11. This CDR3 comprises 16 residues. The germline CDR1 and CDR2 sequences are SGHRS and YFSETQ.